These T cell receptor beta chains were read from a single sample in a study of OX40 agonist ivuxolimab in advanced cancers. Sequenced by immunoSEQ multiplex PCR; TCRdb stores in-frame clones only, minus some. The sample consists of more than 100,000 clones, roughly 91% of them appearing once. The specimen was CD4+ or CD8+ T cells sorted from blood, collected in a trial of the OX40 agonist ivuxolimab. These receptors originate from an adult with an advanced solid tumor such as melanoma, head and neck, liver or kidney cancer. The CDR3 runs from the conserved cysteine through the conserved F or W. Each record gives: CDR3 protein, CDR3 DNA, D gene, J gene, V gene, clone size. D genes are given only for firm matches. Size tells how often a clone was seen (once, few, many) or the class of an expanded clone, and some rows leave it out.

CDR3: CASSADRGLEKLFF; DNA: TGTGCCAGCAGCGCGGACAGGGGGCTTGAAAAACTGTTTTTT; D: TRBD1; J: TRBJ1-4; V: TRBV5-4; size: NA
CDR3: CASSDRGGSETQYF; DNA: TGTGCCAGCAGCGACAGGGGGGGGAGCGAGACCCAGTACTTC; D: TRBD1; J: TRBJ2-5; V: TRBV6-1; size: NA
CDR3: CASSPGLAAFYNEQFF; DNA: TGTGCCAGCAGCCCTGGACTAGCGGCGTTTTACAATGAGCAGTTCTTC; D: TRBD2; J: TRBJ2-1; V: TRBV7-2; size: once
CDR3: CASSLTGTQDNSPLHF; DNA: TGTGCCAGCAGCTTAACCGGGACTCAGGATAATTCACCCCTCCACTTT; D: NA; J: TRBJ1-6; V: TRBV7-2; size: NA
CDR3: CASSLWDSYGYTF; DNA: TGTGCCAGCAGCCTATGGGACAGCTATGGCTACACCTTC; D: TRBD1; J: TRBJ1-2; V: TRBV7-2; size: NA
CDR3: CASSSRDRGRLHF; DNA: TGTGCCAGCAGCTCCCGGGACAGGGGACGTCTCCACTTT; D: TRBD1; J: TRBJ1-6; V: TRBV11-2; size: NA
CDR3: CAWSVPPETQYF; DNA: TGTGCCTGGAGTGTACCTCCCGAGACCCAGTACTTC; D: NA; J: TRBJ2-5; V: TRBV30; size: NA
CDR3: CASSQEQGTFHYEQYF; DNA: TGTGCCAGCAGCCAAGAACAGGGGACCTTCCACTACGAGCAGTACTTC; D: TRBD1; J: TRBJ2-7; V: TRBV14; size: NA
CDR3: CASSVAPGLPPYNEQFF; DNA: TGTGCCAGCAGCGTCGCGCCGGGACTCCCGCCGTACAATGAGCAGTTCTTC; D: NA; J: TRBJ2-1; V: TRBV7-9; size: NA
CDR3: CASSYHLAGNQPQHF; DNA: TGTGCCAGCAGTTACCACTTGGCGGGCAATCAGCCCCAGCATTTT; D: NA; J: TRBJ1-5; V: TRBV6-5; size: NA
CDR3: CASSQLHRFQETQYF; DNA: TGCGCCAGCAGCCAGTTACATCGGTTCCAAGAGACCCAGTACTTC; D: NA; J: TRBJ2-5; V: TRBV4-1; size: NA
CDR3: CASSVAGITDSTDTQYF; DNA: TGTGCCAGCAGCGTAGCGGGGATCACAGATAGCACAGATACGCAGTATTTT; D: NA; J: TRBJ2-3; V: TRBV9; size: NA
CDR3: CASSSRGTTNEKLFF; DNA: TGTGCCAGCAGTTCACGGGGGACAACTAATGAAAAACTGTTTTTT; D: NA; J: TRBJ1-4; V: TRBV6-5; size: NA
CDR3: CASSYLTGLYGYTF; DNA: TGTGCCAGCAGCTACTTGACAGGTCTCTATGGCTACACCTTC; D: NA; J: TRBJ1-2; V: TRBV7-2; size: NA
CDR3: CASSLGGRVGEKLFF; DNA: TGTGCCAGCAGTTTGGGCGGGAGGGTCGGTGAAAAACTGTTTTTT; D: NA; J: TRBJ1-4; V: TRBV28; size: NA
CDR3: CASSRFGTGTYNEQFF; DNA: TGTGCCAGCAGCCGATTCGGGACGGGAACCTACAATGAGCAGTTCTTC; D: NA; J: TRBJ2-1; V: TRBV7-6; size: NA
CDR3: CSGRMGLSRDEQFF; DNA: TGCAGCGGACGAATGGGTCTATCTAGAGATGAGCAGTTCTTC; D: NA; J: TRBJ2-1; V: TRBV29-1; size: NA
CDR3: CASSQGTGANQPQHF; DNA: TGTGCCAGCAGCCAAGGGACAGGGGCCAATCAGCCCCAGCATTTT; D: TRBD1; J: TRBJ1-5; V: TRBV7-9; size: once
CDR3: CASSLGQGFPYYGYTF; DNA: TGTGCCAGCAGTTTAGGACAGGGCTTCCCATACTATGGCTACACCTTC; D: TRBD1; J: TRBJ1-2; V: TRBV5-6; size: NA
CDR3: CASSPSGRSYEQYF; DNA: TGTGCCAGCAGTCCTAGCGGGAGATCCTACGAGCAGTACTTC; D: TRBD2; J: TRBJ2-7; V: TRBV7-9; size: NA